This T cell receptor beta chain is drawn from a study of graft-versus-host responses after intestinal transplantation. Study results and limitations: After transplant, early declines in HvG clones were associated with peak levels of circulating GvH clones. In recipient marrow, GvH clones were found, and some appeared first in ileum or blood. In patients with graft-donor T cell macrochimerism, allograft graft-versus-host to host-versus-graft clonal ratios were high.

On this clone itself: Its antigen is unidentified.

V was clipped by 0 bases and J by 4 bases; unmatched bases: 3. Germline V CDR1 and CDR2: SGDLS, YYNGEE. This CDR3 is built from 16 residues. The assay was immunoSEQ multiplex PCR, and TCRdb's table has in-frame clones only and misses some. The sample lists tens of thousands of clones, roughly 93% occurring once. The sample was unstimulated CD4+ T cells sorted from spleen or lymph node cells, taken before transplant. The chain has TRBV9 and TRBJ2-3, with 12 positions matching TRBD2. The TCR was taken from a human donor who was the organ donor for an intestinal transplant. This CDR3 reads CASSVASGGAADTQYF. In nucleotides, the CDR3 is TGTGCCAGCAGCGTAGCTAGCGGGGGGGCTGCAGATACGCAGTATTTT.